What follows are 8 T cell receptor beta chains derived from one specimen sequenced in a study of blood T cell repertoires in COVID-19 (dated by TCRdb to about 2020). The library was obtained by the immunoSEQ multiplex PCR assay. TCRdb mirrors the immuneACCESS table, restricted to in-frame sequences. Some clones are absent from its copies; in checked studies, under half trace to an unresolved V gene, and the reason for the others is unknown. This sample has about 200,000 clones in its table, and about 85% of those were observed once. Approximately 0.7% of the sample goes to the ten largest clones. The specimen sequenced was peripheral blood. The receptor set was obtained from a man aged 35 to 55 with acute or convalescent COVID-19.

The chain couples TRBV2 to TRBJ1-2, with unresolved D. Trimming shortened V by 0 bases and J by 3 bases, and 5 bases separated the two germline ends. CDR1 SNHLY and CDR2 FYNNEI come from the germline V gene. This CDR3 has 13 amino acids. The DNA of the CDR3 is TGTGCCAGCAGTGAAGCCCCCGACTATGGCTACACCTTC. Encoded protein: CASSEAPDYGYTF.

The gene calls are TRBV9 and TRBJ2-2; D is unclear. V gave up 3 bases and J gave up 0 bases, with 12 bases separating them. The CDR3 has 16 amino acids. In germline, CDR1 is SGDLS, CDR2 YYNGEE. CDR3 nucleotides: TGTGCCAGCAGCGCCGCCTACGGAGCGAACACCGGGGAGCTGTTTTTT. Protein: CASSAAYGANTGELFF.

The V and J genes are TRBV29-1 and TRBJ1-1; maybe TRBD1 (5 bases). Trimming removed 2 bases from V and 6 bases from J, with 10 bases in between. The germline V gene has CDR1 SQVTM and CDR2 ANQGSEA. The CDR3 is made up of 12 amino acids. CDR3 DNA: TGCAGCGTTGAAAGGGGAGGCCCTGAAGCTTTCTTT. As protein: CSVERGGPEAFF.

This chain connects TRBV28 to TRBJ2-1; 8 bases line up with TRBD2. V was clipped by 6 bases and J by 3 bases; unmatched bases: 19. This CDR3 region has 19 residues. In germline, CDR1 is MDHEN, CDR2 SYDVKM. The CDR3 is CASSHPSRLAGGYYNEQFF. The CDR3 DNA follows: TGTGCCAGCAGCCATCCCTCCAGGCTAGCGGGTGGGTACTACAATGAGCAGTTCTTC.

The rearrangement uses TRBV19 and TRBJ1-4; no firm D call. V shed 0 bases and J shed 3 bases, with 5 bases lying between them. This CDR3 has 14 residues. Germline V gene data show CDR1 as LNHDA and CDR2 as SQIVND (reference sequence). Here the CDR3 DNA reads TGTGCCAGTAGTATAGAGGCGGCTAATGAAAAACTGTTTTTT. Its translation is CASSIEAANEKLFF.

The chain has TRBV27 and TRBJ1-2, with 7 positions matching TRBD1. This CDR3 comprises 13 residues. CDR1 MNHEY and CDR2 SMNVEV come from the germline V gene (reference sequence). After removal of 6 bases from V and 5 bases from J, the junction contained 6 bases not matched to a gene. The CDR3 region is CASSGQEKYGYTF. CDR3 DNA sequence: TGTGCCAGCAGCGGACAGGAGAAGTATGGCTACACCTTC.

The J gene is TRBJ2-7, the V gene TRBV7-3; 8 bases map to TRBD1. V gave up 0 bases and J gave up 3 bases; unmatched junction bases: 4. From germline, CDR1 is SGHTA and CDR2 FQGTGA. The length of the CDR3 is 15 residues. The CDR3 loop is CASSLTLGQGYEQYF. In DNA form, the CDR3 reads TGTGCCAGCAGCTTAACTCTAGGACAGGGCTACGAGCAGTACTTC. The full variable domain, with the rest looked up from reference TRBV7-3 and TRBJ2-7, is GAGVSQTPSNKVTEKGKYVELRCDPISGHTALYWYRQSLGQGPEFLIYFQGTGAADDSGLPNDRFFAVRPEGSVSTLKIQRTERGDSAVYLCASSLTLGQGYEQYFGPGTRLTVT.

V and J are TRBV29-1 and TRBJ1-2; a possible D gene is TRBD1 (6 bases). The CDR3 spans 11 residues. The germline CDR1 and CDR2 sequences are SQVTM and ANQGSEA. The V end was cut by 4 bases, the J end by 6 bases, with 9 bases between. The CDR3 region is CSVVSGDGYTF. For the CDR3, the DNA is TGCAGCGTTGTGTCAGGGGATGGCTACACCTTC.